Presented here are 22 T cell receptor beta chains from one specimen sequenced in a study of cytomegalovirus exposure and HLA in healthy donors. PCR employed 60 Vbeta and 13 Jbeta primers. TCRdb keeps only in-frame clones here, not all; method: immunoSEQ multiplex PCR. The data show roughly 150,000 clones, roughly 80% seen once. Sequenced: PBMCs. The receptors derive from a male donor in good health and CMV-seronegative.

In DNA form, the CDR3 reads TGTGCCAGCAGTGAGTTGCGGAATGAAAAACTGTTTTTT. Amino acid sequence: CASSELRNEKLFF. J is TRBJ1-4 and V is TRBV6-1; D uncertain. V was trimmed by 3 bases and J by 5 bases, leaving 7 bases between them. Looked up from germline, CDR1 is MNHNS and CDR2 is SASEGT. This CDR3 region has 13 residues.

This clone was counted a single time. This chain links TRBV6-1 with TRBJ2-1; a possible D gene is TRBD1 (5 bases). Between the trimmed V and J ends, which lost 7 bases and 4 bases, there was a span of 5 bases. There are 11 residues in the CDR3. Per the germline V gene, CDR1 is MNHNS and CDR2 is SASEGT. CDR3 in DNA: TGTGCCAGCACAGGGTACAATGAGCAGTTCTTC. Its protein is CASTGYNEQFF.

This clone was seen more than once but under ten times. V gene TRBV5-1 combines with J gene TRBJ1-4; a weak D match, TRBD1 (5 bases). Between the trimmed V and J ends, which lost 2 bases and 6 bases, there was a span of 23 bases. The length of the CDR3 is 18 residues. The germline gives CDR1 SGHRS, CDR2 YFSETQ. The CDR3 is CASSFRQRWGNVDEKLFF. CDR3 DNA: TGCGCCAGCAGCTTTAGACAGAGGTGGGGTAACGTGGATGAAAAACTGTTTTTT.

This clone was detected only a few times. This specimen includes other DNA sequences encoding the same CDR3. V is TRBV2 and J is TRBJ2-5; unclear D gene. V dropped 5 bases and J dropped 2 bases, with 3 bases sitting between them. The germline CDR1 and CDR2 sequences are SNHLY and FYNNEI. The CDR3 extends over 11 amino acids. The CDR3 reads CASSPQETQYF. Here the CDR3 DNA reads TGTGCCAGCAGTCCGCAAGAGACCCAGTACTTC.

This clone was seen a few times. The chain employs TRBV2 and TRBJ1-1, with D perhaps matching TRBD1 (6 bases). The CDR3 contains 13 residues. The ends were cut back, 3 bases at V and 8 bases at J, with 13 bases in the middle. Looked up from germline, CDR1 is SNHLY and CDR2 is FYNNEI. For the CDR3, the DNA is TGTGCCAGCAGTGATGATTCGGGGACAGAAGCTTTCTTT. Protein: CASSDDSGTEAFF.

This clone is categorized as medium-sized. V is TRBV7-3 and J is TRBJ2-7; 9 positions agree with TRBD2. There are 14 residues in the CDR3. Germline CDR1 SGHTA, CDR2 FQGTGA. Trimming at V came to 6 bases and at J to 2 bases, leaving 5 bases not matched to a gene. CDR3 nucleotides: TGTGCCAGCAGTCTACTAGCGGGTCCCTACGAGCAGTACTTC. Translating it yields CASSLLAGPYEQYF.

This sequence joins TRBV18 and TRBJ1-1; 7 bases line up with TRBD1. V lost 5 bases and J lost 0; bases outside the gene matches: 12. The CDR3 spans 17 residues. Germline V gene lookup returns CDR1 KGHSH and CDR2 LQKENI. The CDR3 DNA follows: TGTGCCAGCTCAAACAGGGGTCAAACATACATGAACACTGAAGCTTTCTTT. It encodes CASSNRGQTYMNTEAFF.

This clone was counted once. V is TRBV28 and J is TRBJ2-7; tentative D call: TRBD1 (6 bases). Trimming left V 8 bases short and J 4 bases short, with 15 bases between. The CDR3 loop spans 13 amino acids. Germline CDR1 is MDHEN and CDR2 is SYDVKM. Here the CDR3 DNA reads TGTGCCAGCTATACAGGGATAGGTTACGAGCAGTACTTC. Translated: CASYTGIGYEQYF.

This chain uses TRBV7-3 with TRBJ2-2; no clear D. The CDR3 extends over 14 amino acids. The germline V gene has CDR1 SGHTA and CDR2 FQGTGA. The V and J ends lost 4 bases and 6 bases respectively, with 12 bases between them. The CDR3 DNA follows: TGTGCCAGCAGCTCATACTCCGTCCCCGGGGAGCTGTTTTTT. Its translation: CASSSYSVPGELFF.

The chain recombines TRBV30 with TRBJ2-2, with 8 bases aligning to TRBD1. This CDR3 is built from 17 residues. Germline V gene lookup returns CDR1 GTSNPN and CDR2 SVGIG (reference sequence). J lost 0 bases, V lost 0 bases, and 6 bases had no gene match. The CDR3 bases are TGTGCCTGGAGTGTACCCAGGGGGCAGCCGAACACCGGGGAGCTGTTTTTT. Its protein is CAWSVPRGQPNTGELFF.

This chain links TRBV7-9 with TRBJ2-3; TRBD2 matches at 10 bases. The V segment lost 3 bases and the J segment 7 bases; nucleotides outside the gene matches: 7. The CDR3 loop spans 15 amino acids. CDR1 SEHNR and CDR2 FQNEAQ come from the germline V gene (reference sequence). The CDR3 nucleotides are TGTGCCAGCAGCTTCCCAGCGGGGGGGAGCAATACGCAGTATTTT. It translates to CASSFPAGGSNTQYF.

The rearrangement uses TRBV6-5 and TRBJ2-7; D is ambiguous. The V and J ends lost 2 bases and 7 bases respectively, with 21 bases between them. CDR3 length equals 16 residues. Germline CDR1 is MNHEY and CDR2 is SVGAGI. The CDR3 sequence is CASSYLAGSFRREQYF. The CDR3 bases are TGTGCCAGCAGTTACCTGGCCGGGTCCTTCCGAAGGGAGCAGTACTTC.

V and J are TRBV7-9 and TRBJ1-2; maybe TRBD1 (6 bases). Per germline, CDR1 SEHNR and CDR2 FQNEAQ (reference sequence). The CDR3 is made up of 16 amino acids. Trimming took 5 bases from V and 4 from J, leaving 20 bases between them. The CDR3 sequence: CASSPAGGTGSYGYTF. The CDR3 DNA follows: TGTGCCAGCAGCCCCGCTGGGGGCACTGGCTCCTATGGCTACACCTTC.

This clone is a singleton in its sample. The rearrangement links TRBV27 to TRBJ2-2; 9 nucleotides line up with TRBD1. The junction had 9 bases not matched to a gene; V was cut back by 6 bases and J by 7 bases. CDR1 and CDR2 from the germline V gene are MNHEY and SMNVEV (reference sequence). This CDR3 spans 15 amino acids. The CDR3 DNA reads as TGTGCCAGCAGCGCCGGGACAGGGTACTTCGGGGAGCTGTTTTTT. Translating gives CASSAGTGYFGELFF.

The rearrangement uses TRBV5-6 and TRBJ2-5; TRBD2 agrees at 8 bases. With 3 bases clipped from V and 9 bases from J, the junction kept 10 bases outside the gene matches. The V gene's germline CDR1 is SGHDT and CDR2 YYEEEE. The CDR3 is made up of 14 amino acids. Here the CDR3 reads CASSSLRGGVAQYF. As DNA, the CDR3 is TGTGCCAGCAGCTCCCTCCGGGGGGGGGTAGCCCAGTACTTC.

The chain links TRBV10-2 to TRBJ1-4, with a possible D match to TRBD1 (5 bases). Deletions cut 6 bases from V and 8 bases from J, with 10 bases between. CDR3 length equals 12 residues. CDR1 WSHSY and CDR2 SAAADI come from the germline V gene. CDR3 bases: TGCGCCAGCAGGGACCCAGGGGAAAAACTGTTTTTT. Protein: CASRDPGEKLFF.

The V call is TRBV2, the J call TRBJ2-1; TRBD1 is a possible D gene (5 bases). This CDR3 spans 13 amino acids. From germline, CDR1 is SNHLY and CDR2 FYNNEI. V was cut by 8 bases and J by 8 bases, with 16 bases left in between. The CDR3 DNA follows: TGTGCCAGCGGACCCAGCAGGGATCATGAGCAGTTCTTC. This gives the protein CASGPSRDHEQFF.

The V and J genes are TRBV5-1 and TRBJ2-1, with D maybe TRBD2 (5 bases). V was pared by 3 bases and J by 7 bases, with 20 bases between. Germline CDR1 and CDR2: SGHRS and YFSETQ. There are 16 residues in the CDR3. The CDR3: CASSWGSGGLRNEQFF. CDR3 DNA sequence: TGCGCCAGCAGCTGGGGAAGCGGAGGCCTAAGAAATGAGCAGTTCTTC.

This chain connects TRBV7-2 to TRBJ1-6, with 7 nucleotides matching TRBD1. Trimming removed 1 base from V and 4 bases from J; junction bases left unmatched: 1. This CDR3 has 15 residues. Germline V lookup: CDR1 SGHTA, CDR2 FQGNSA. This CDR3 reads CASSLETGYNSPLHF. The CDR3 bases are TGTGCCAGCAGCTTAGAGACAGGGTATAATTCACCCCTCCACTTT.

This sequence joins TRBV28 and TRBJ2-3; D might be TRBD2 (6 bases). Trimming left V 8 bases short and J 6 bases short, with 18 bases between. Germline V CDR1 and CDR2: MDHEN, SYDVKM. CDR3 length: 14 residues. DNA for the CDR3: TGTGCCAGCGGACTGCGGGAACCGGGCGATACGCAGTATTTT. Its translation is CASGLREPGDTQYF.

Only one count was recorded for this clone. The J gene is TRBJ2-5, the V gene TRBV2, with unresolved D. Between the trimmed V and J ends, which lost 7 bases and 5 bases, there was a span of 8 bases. CDR3 size: 11 residues. Germline V gene lookup returns CDR1 SNHLY and CDR2 FYNNEI. The CDR3 DNA reads as TGTGCCAGCAAGTCTAGGGAGACCCAGTACTTC. Protein product: CASKSRETQYF.

This rearrangement joins TRBV5-1 to TRBJ2-6, with 7 bases fitting TRBD1. CDR3 length: 15 residues. Germline V lookup: CDR1 SGHRS, CDR2 YFSETQ. Losses at the gene ends were 5 bases for V and 4 bases for J; bases not matched to a gene: 6. The CDR3 DNA sequence: TGCGCCAGCAGATCTACAGGGGACGGGGCCAACGTCCTGACTTTC. Translation gives CASRSTGDGANVLTF.